This entry describes one T cell receptor beta chain. The antigen it binds to is not known. Qualities for individual bases were not recorded, and no much larger clone is one base off. These data belong to a study of cytomegalovirus exposure and HLA in healthy donors (dated by TCRdb to about 2017). With respect to the entire study: In an earlier analysis of 587 of the donors, 276 Gb of sequence data and approximately 100 million unique TCR beta sequences from about 190 million T cells were reported. An early release that covered fewer than 800 HLA-typed donors contained about 300 gigabases of sequencing data and around 80 million unique TCR sequences. Of the 300 to 450 genotyped donors, over 65% fell in the genetic ancestry cluster associated with self-reported Caucasian donors. The aim of the study was to test whether cataloging public T cell receptors could identify signatures of past pathogen exposure. The study profiled the T cell repertoires of around 700 subjects by immunosequencing and related them to cytomegalovirus serostatus. A separate validation cohort of 100 to 150 different subjects was used in addition to the 666-subject first cohort. To predict cytomegalovirus infection status, the study brought together high-throughput TCR immunosequencing, statistical association of individual TCRs with disease status, and machine learning. In a later analysis, previously published TCR beta repertoires from 600 to 850 donors were re-analyzed and high-resolution HLA genotyping was added so that TCR occurrence patterns could be studied. Rather than drawing on any new phenotypic data, the later analysis identified candidate immune exposures from TCR beta sequences and the way those sequences occurred across donors. To decide whether each TCR beta V gene segment behaved as functional or pseudogenic, an earlier analysis of nearly 600 of the donors relied on high-throughput TCR beta sequencing. Alongside the repertoire data, information on donor age, sex, ethnicity and CMV serostatus was compiled. A later genetic analysis took genome-wide SNP genotypes for about three fifths of the 666 donors and used that subset as a discovery cohort. Every discovery cohort repertoire had been produced on one sequencing platform. HLA typing included class I and class II loci at four-digit resolution. Typing coverage varied by locus: about 620-640 donors for A, B, C, DRB1 and DQB1; roughly 520 for DQA1; some 610 for DPA1; 450 to 480 for DPB1. Because of strong linkage in the cohort, 5 or 6 DR-DQ haplotypes were treated as single units for association and clustering. Across under 500 genotyped donors of the cohort, an average of roughly 250,000 unique TCR beta nucleotide sequences per donor were sequenced, and roughly a sixth of those sequences were non-productive.

The method behind the library was the immunoSEQ multiplex PCR assay. For the multiplex PCR, a mixture combining 60 forward primers for TCR Vbeta segments and 13 reverse primers for TCR Jbeta segments was used. Amplification of the CDR3 region of rearranged TCR beta genes was performed with a multiplex PCR assay on genomic DNA. The amplified TCR beta libraries were sequenced on the Illumina HiSeq System as 87-base-pair reads. Regarding the original processing steps: Across the 600 to 700 repertoires, a later analysis counted 78 million or so unique TCR beta chains, around 11 million of which were shared by at least two donors. A nearest-neighbor algorithm error-corrected the raw reads and collapsed the reads into unique sequences, merging closely related sequences to remove PCR and sequencing errors. V, D and J gene segments were assigned by aligning CDR3 sequences to IMGT reference sequences. For a sequence to be retained, a match of at least six nucleotides to both a V gene segment and a J gene segment was required. A rearrangement was called productive if the CDR3 had no stop codons and remained in frame with V and J, and every other rearrangement was called non-productive. CDR3 was defined according to IMGT convention as the region running from the second conserved V-encoded cysteine to the conserved J-encoded phenylalanine. Sequences without an unambiguous match to a single V gene segment were excluded from the earlier analysis of 450 to 650 of the donors. An earlier analysis of 587 of the donors called V segments functional above 56.7% productive rearrangements and segregating when the between-donor standard deviation exceeded 5%. A statistical classification framework was built for diagnosing cytomegalovirus status from the catalog of TCR beta chain sequences. A later analysis assigned V and J genes by comparing TCR nucleotide sequences with IMGT/GENE-DB human TR gene sequences. The TCRdist pipeline was used in a later analysis to assign CDR3 sequences and most-parsimonious VDJ recombination scenarios. In a later analysis, each TCR beta chain was defined by its CDR3 amino acid sequence together with its V-gene family, and reads lacking a unique V-gene family were excluded. A later analysis removed several hundred highly shared, low-generation-probability nucleotide sequences to deal with suspected cross-contamination and a sequencing artifact. For each public chain, a later analysis derived a clonal expansion index from normalized ranks of inferred template counts within each repertoire. Generation probabilities in a later analysis came from a VDJ recombination model fitted to out-of-frame rearrangements, and those results were checked against IGoR. In a later analysis, TCR-TCR, TCR-HLA and TCR-CMV co-occurrence was scored with hypergeometric tests, and a repertoire-size bias correction was applied to TCR pairs. In a later analysis, false discovery rates were estimated by permuting HLA or CMV assignments 20 times. In a later analysis, co-occurring TCRs were grouped with DBSCAN, and TCRdist sequence similarity was added when clustering was performed within HLA-allele-positive subsets. Repertoires with fewer than 30,000 or more than 120,000 public chains, plus five repertoires with anomalous nucleotide sharing, were excluded from co-occurrence clustering. The source is immuneACCESS, and TCRdb retained only in-frame sequences with V and J called. Part of the clones is not carried over; for the studies checked, unresolved V genes explain less than half of this, and the remainder is unexplained. V, J and clone size are those of that table, while D and trimming were read from the DNA. The sample table contains roughly 140,000 clones; only one count was recorded for around 74% of them. The ten largest clones add up to more than 1.2% of the sample.

The paper as a whole reports these results and caveats: According to the authors, the approach could potentially be generalized to other disease states and immunological phenotypes. In a later analysis, HLA-associated TCR beta chains were found to be more clonally expanded and to have lower generation probabilities than equally common non-associated chains. Specific HLA alleles were associated with some 15,000 TCR beta sequences at a false discovery rate of 0.05 in a later analysis. The cohort was sequenced for TCR beta chains only, and without alpha or paired-chain data the features that could be detected were limited. Most TCR sequences were seen in very few donors, while some public TCRs were found in many individuals. Because counts were too low, more than 15 rarely observed V segments, including chromosome 9 orphons, were left out of the earlier analysis of about 620 of the donors. Some IMGT-functional V segments, including TRBV6-2 and TRBV6-3, could not be told apart with the 87-base-pair reads, so those segments were excluded. In a later analysis, several top co-occurrence clusters were reported to appear linked to parvovirus B19, influenza, CMV and Epstein-Barr virus. According to a later analysis, TCR association rates differed among HLA loci, with DRB1 alleles showing the most associated TCRs and HLA-C alleles showing the fewest. In an earlier analysis of 587 of the donors, most TCR beta V segments appeared in productive rearrangements about 90% or about 30% of the time, broadly matching IMGT annotations. The presence/absence analyses assumed that sequencing depth was roughly uniform across donors, and that assumption may not be true. A few of the identified cytomegalovirus-associated TCR beta chains were confirmed in vitro to be specific for cytomegalovirus antigens. The study gave a list of 150 to 200 TCR beta chains associated with cytomegalovirus. CMV serostatus was the only immune exposure information available for the cohort. Linkage disequilibrium might explain the correlated functional status among segregating V segments, but an unknown experimental factor could not be ruled out. A further reported finding was that TCR beta sequences accurately predicted the HLA-A and HLA-B alleles for most subjects in the first cohort. A later analysis found that most CMV-associated TCR beta chains appeared HLA-restricted, with HLA associations seemingly driven largely by CMV exposure. Because HLA typing was missing for some donors at each locus, association tests included only the typed subset. In a later genetic analysis, a missense DCLRE1C variant was associated with V-gene and J-gene trimming of TCR beta chains, and the association was replicated in an independent cohort. The classifier was reported to diagnose cytomegalovirus status with high specificity and sensitivity in both the original and validation cohorts. A cluster of highly shared sequence variants was judged likely to be a technical artifact of the sequencing pipeline. Assigning TCR associations to individual alleles was difficult when HLA alleles, especially DR and DQ, strongly co-occurred. Compared with the 666-donor mean, donors in an Asian-associated ancestry cluster had fewer N-insertions in productive TCRs, according to a later genetic analysis.

The CDR3 runs 14 residues from the cysteine to the phenylalanine. The entry retains the CDR3 DNA only, 42 bases that are in frame from base 1. In total, approximately 610 healthy bone marrow donors made up the cohort. All cohort members were sampled while nominally healthy, although unrecorded immune exposures were likely present. The donor tested CMV seronegative, placing the donor among the roughly 400 seronegative members of the cohort. A peripheral blood sample was provided by each donor, and peripheral blood mononuclear cells were used for TCR beta sequencing. The Qiagen DNeasy Blood Extraction Kit was used to extract genomic DNA from the blood cell samples.

The sequenced sample was PBMCs. This receptor was taken from a young man in good health and CMV-seronegative. The V and J segments used are TRBV21-1 and TRBJ1-2. TRBV21-1 is recorded as a pseudogene. The DNA sequence is given as TGTGCCAGCAGCAAAGGGAGGGTCCAGTGGGGCTACACCTTC. This gives the protein CASSKGRVQWGYTF.